These T cell receptor beta chains were read from a single sample in a study of T-cell reconstitution after alpha-beta-depleted transplantation in children. TCRdb re-derived calls from the PCR reads in MiXCR, one entry per CDR3 protein. The data show about 980,000 distinct CDR3 sequences, 25% to 35% seen once. This sample comprised PBMCs, mostly from graft donor cells, obtained 360 days after TCRalphabeta/CD19-depleted stem cell transplant. These receptors came from a boy younger than two who had a stem cell transplant for SCID, so the T cells may come from the graft donor. Both conserved end residues are part of each CDR3. Each record gives: clone size, V gene, J gene, D gene, CDR3 DNA, CDR3 protein. A D gene is named only where the DNA matches it firmly. A row's size may be missing; if present it is once, few, many or a size class.

clone_size: few
v_call: TRBV5-1
j_call: TRBJ2-3
d_call: -
cdr3_nt: TGCGCCAGCAGCTCCAAGGGACCGTCCGCAACGCAGTATTTT
cdr3_aa: CASSSKGPSATQYF

clone_size: few
v_call: TRBV6-1
j_call: TRBJ2-7
d_call: -
cdr3_nt: TGTGCCAGCAGTGCTCTGGGACTTTCCTACGAGCAGTACTTC
cdr3_aa: CASSALGLSYEQYF

clone_size: -
v_call: TRBV28
j_call: TRBJ2-6
d_call: -
cdr3_nt: TGTGCCAGCAGTGACCAGGGGTCCTACCTTTCTGGGGCCAACGTCCTGACTTTC
cdr3_aa: CASSDQGSYLSGANVLTF

clone_size: many
v_call: TRBV5-1
j_call: TRBJ2-1
d_call: -
cdr3_nt: TGCGCCAGCAGCTTTGCGGGTTCCTACAATGAGCAGTTCTTC
cdr3_aa: CASSFAGSYNEQFF

clone_size: few
v_call: TRBV3-1
j_call: TRBJ2-7
d_call: TRBD1
cdr3_nt: TGTGCCAGCAGCACGCGGACAGGTTACTACGAGCAGTACTTC
cdr3_aa: CASSTRTGYYEQYF

clone_size: -
v_call: TRBV5-1
j_call: TRBJ2-7
d_call: -
cdr3_nt: TGCGCCAGCCGGATACAGTACTCCTACGAGCAGTACTTC
cdr3_aa: CASRIQYSYEQYF

clone_size: -
v_call: TRBV9
j_call: TRBJ1-1
d_call: -
cdr3_nt: TGTGCCAGCAGCGTAGCTGTGGGGCCGAACACTGAAGCTTTCTTT
cdr3_aa: CASSVAVGPNTEAFF

clone_size: -
v_call: TRBV11-2
j_call: TRBJ2-6
d_call: TRBD1
cdr3_nt: TGTGCCAGCAGCTTAGTGGGCCCAGGGGGAAGCTCTGGGGCCAACGTCCTGACTTTC
cdr3_aa: CASSLVGPGGSSGANVLTF

clone_size: -
v_call: TRBV25-1
j_call: TRBJ1-2
d_call: -
cdr3_nt: TGTGCCAGCAGTGACGAAGGAGGGGCAGGGGAGAAAGGCTACACCTTC
cdr3_aa: CASSDEGGAGEKGYTF

clone_size: -
v_call: TRBV4-2
j_call: TRBJ2-1
d_call: -
cdr3_nt: TGTGCCAGCAGCCAACACAGCAGTAATGAGCAGTTCTTC
cdr3_aa: CASSQHSSNEQFF

clone_size: -
v_call: TRBV7-6
j_call: TRBJ2-2
d_call: TRBD1
cdr3_nt: TGTGCCAGCAGCCACGGACAGGACACCACCGGGGAGCTGTTTTTT
cdr3_aa: CASSHGQDTTGELFF

clone_size: few
v_call: TRBV15
j_call: TRBJ2-2
d_call: -
cdr3_nt: TGTGCCACCAGCAGAGATCTGGGGGGGGAGCTGTTTTTT
cdr3_aa: CATSRDLGGELFF

clone_size: -
v_call: TRBV12-3/TRBV12-4
j_call: TRBJ2-5
d_call: TRBD2
cdr3_nt: TGTGCCAGCAGTTTTTTGCGGGGGGTCGGAGAGACCCAGTACTTC
cdr3_aa: CASSFLRGVGETQYF

clone_size: -
v_call: TRBV4-1
j_call: TRBJ1-6
d_call: -
cdr3_nt: TGCGCCAGCAGCCAAGTGGCAGGAGCCAATTCACCCCTCCACTTT
cdr3_aa: CASSQVAGANSPLHF

clone_size: -
v_call: TRBV20-1
j_call: TRBJ2-4
d_call: -
cdr3_nt: TGCAGTGCGACGGGGAGGACACTAGCCAAAAACATTCAGTACTTC
cdr3_aa: CSATGRTLAKNIQYF

clone_size: many
v_call: TRBV29-1
j_call: TRBJ2-3
d_call: TRBD2
cdr3_nt: TGCAGCGTTGAGTGGCTAGCGGGGACCATCACAGATACGCAGTATTTT
cdr3_aa: CSVEWLAGTITDTQYF

clone_size: few
v_call: TRBV28
j_call: TRBJ2-7
d_call: -
cdr3_nt: TGTGCCAGCACGTCGGCGGACCAAGTTAGAGTCTACGAGCAGTACTTC
cdr3_aa: CASTSADQVRVYEQYF

clone_size: -
v_call: TRBV15
j_call: TRBJ2-5
d_call: -
cdr3_nt: TGTGCCACCAGCAGAAACAAACAAGAGACCCAGTACTTC
cdr3_aa: CATSRNKQETQYF

clone_size: few
v_call: TRBV6-2/TRBV6-3
j_call: TRBJ2-1
d_call: -
cdr3_nt: TGTGCCAGCAGTTACAGTTTGAGTGGGGGGGCCAATGAGCAGTTCTTC
cdr3_aa: CASSYSLSGGANEQFF

clone_size: -
v_call: TRBV20-1
j_call: TRBJ2-1
d_call: TRBD2
cdr3_nt: TGCAGTGCTAGGTCTCCTAGCGGGGGGCCGATATTACAGTTCTTC
cdr3_aa: CSARSPSGGPILQFF

clone_size: -
v_call: TRBV4-1
j_call: TRBJ2-3
d_call: TRBD2
cdr3_nt: TGCGCCAGCAGCCAAGTCAGCGGGGGTACCGCAGATACGCAGTATTTT
cdr3_aa: CASSQVSGGTADTQYF

clone_size: -
v_call: TRBV5-1
j_call: TRBJ2-3
d_call: -
cdr3_nt: TGCGCCAGCAGCTTGGGGATGGGGGGAGATACGCAGTATTTT
cdr3_aa: CASSLGMGGDTQYF

clone_size: few
v_call: TRBV10-3
j_call: TRBJ2-1
d_call: -
cdr3_nt: TGTGCCATCAGTGGTTTACACAATGAGCAGTTCTTC
cdr3_aa: CAISGLHNEQFF

clone_size: once
v_call: TRBV28
j_call: TRBJ2-7
d_call: -
cdr3_nt: TGTGCCAGCAGCCACATGCCGCTTACATACGAGCAGTACTTC
cdr3_aa: CASSHMPLTYEQYF

clone_size: -
v_call: TRBV28
j_call: TRBJ2-3
d_call: TRBD1
cdr3_nt: TGTGCCAGCAGTCCAGGGGGACAGGGACCAGATACGCAGTATTTT
cdr3_aa: CASSPGGQGPDTQYF

clone_size: -
v_call: TRBV6-5
j_call: TRBJ2-2
d_call: -
cdr3_nt: TGTGCCAGCAGTTCCATGAACACCGGGGAGCTGTTTTTT
cdr3_aa: CASSSMNTGELFF

clone_size: few
v_call: TRBV3-1
j_call: TRBJ2-7
d_call: -
cdr3_nt: TGTGCCAGCAGCGCGGGGACATGGACTTACGAGCAGTACTTC
cdr3_aa: CASSAGTWTYEQYF

clone_size: few
v_call: TRBV6-2/TRBV6-3
j_call: TRBJ2-7
d_call: TRBD1
cdr3_nt: TGTGCCAGCAGAAAAGCCGGGACAGGGAGATTCTACGAGCAGTACTTC
cdr3_aa: CASRKAGTGRFYEQYF

clone_size: -
v_call: TRBV28
j_call: TRBJ2-7
d_call: -
cdr3_nt: TGTGCCAGCAGTTTTCGGCAGAAAGCCTCCTACGAGCAGTACTTC
cdr3_aa: CASSFRQKASYEQYF

clone_size: few
v_call: TRBV11-2
j_call: TRBJ2-7
d_call: -
cdr3_nt: TGTGCCAGCAGCTTAAAGGGGGCAAGGGGAGGGTTCTCCTACGAGCAGTACTTC
cdr3_aa: CASSLKGARGGFSYEQYF

clone_size: -
v_call: TRBV19
j_call: TRBJ2-2
d_call: TRBD2
cdr3_nt: TGTGCCAGTTTCAATCGCGGGAGCCCTAAAACTTACACCGGGGAGCTGTTTTTT
cdr3_aa: CASFNRGSPKTYTGELFF

clone_size: -
v_call: TRBV3-1
j_call: TRBJ2-2
d_call: -
cdr3_nt: TGTGCCAGCAGCCCACGACAGACCCACACCGGGGAGCTGTTTTTT
cdr3_aa: CASSPRQTHTGELFF

clone_size: -
v_call: TRBV5-4
j_call: TRBJ1-6
d_call: -
cdr3_nt: TGTGCCAGCAGCCGGGACCGTTACAATTCACCCCTCCACTTT
cdr3_aa: CASSRDRYNSPLHF

clone_size: -
v_call: TRBV6-1
j_call: TRBJ1-1
d_call: TRBD1
cdr3_nt: TGTGCCAGCAGGTGGGACAGGGTAGCTGAAGCTTTCTTT
cdr3_aa: CASRWDRVAEAFF

clone_size: many
v_call: TRBV6-5
j_call: TRBJ1-1
d_call: -
cdr3_nt: TGTGCCAGCAGTTACGGGGGGGTTAACACTGAAGCTTTCTTT
cdr3_aa: CASSYGGVNTEAFF

clone_size: -
v_call: TRBV29-1
j_call: TRBJ2-3
d_call: -
cdr3_nt: TGCAGCGTTGTCGTCGCAGGGACCTTCACAGATACGCAGTATTTT
cdr3_aa: CSVVVAGTFTDTQYF

clone_size: -
v_call: TRBV20-1
j_call: TRBJ2-4
d_call: -
cdr3_nt: TGCAGTGCTGGTAATCGGGCGGGTAAAAACATTCAGTACTTC
cdr3_aa: CSAGNRAGKNIQYF

clone_size: -
v_call: TRBV4-1
j_call: TRBJ1-1
d_call: -
cdr3_nt: TGCGCCAGCAGCCAGTTACCGAGACGGGCAGGGCGGACTGAAGCTTTCTTT
cdr3_aa: CASSQLPRRAGRTEAFF

clone_size: -
v_call: TRBV27
j_call: TRBJ2-1
d_call: -
cdr3_nt: TGTGCCAGCAGTTCCTTGGACAGTCCCAATGAGCAGTTCTTC
cdr3_aa: CASSSLDSPNEQFF

clone_size: once
v_call: TRBV6-1
j_call: TRBJ1-2
d_call: TRBD1
cdr3_nt: TGTGCCAGCAGCCTAGACAGGGGGGGAGGACAGGTTAACTATGGCTACACCTTC
cdr3_aa: CASSLDRGGGQVNYGYTF

clone_size: -
v_call: TRBV4-1
j_call: TRBJ2-7
d_call: TRBD1
cdr3_nt: TGCGCCAGCACCGCGGACAGGAAAGACGAGCAGTACTTC
cdr3_aa: CASTADRKDEQYF

clone_size: -
v_call: TRBV29-1
j_call: TRBJ1-3
d_call: -
cdr3_nt: TGCAGCATTCTTGGACCACGTAACACCATATATTTT
cdr3_aa: CSILGPRNTIYF

clone_size: -
v_call: TRBV14
j_call: TRBJ1-2
d_call: TRBD1
cdr3_nt: TGTGCCAGCAGCGAACAAGGGACAGGGCCGGGCGGCTACACCTTC
cdr3_aa: CASSEQGTGPGGYTF

clone_size: -
v_call: TRBV15
j_call: TRBJ2-7
d_call: TRBD1
cdr3_nt: TGTGCCACCAGCAGAGACCTTGCCGGGACAGAAACTCGGTACGAGCAGTACTTC
cdr3_aa: CATSRDLAGTETRYEQYF

clone_size: -
v_call: TRBV2
j_call: TRBJ2-7
d_call: -
cdr3_nt: TGTGCCAGCAGTGCCGAGGATCCTACCATCTCTGAGCAGTACTTC
cdr3_aa: CASSAEDPTISEQYF

clone_size: few
v_call: TRBV9
j_call: TRBJ2-1
d_call: -
cdr3_nt: TGTGCCAGCAGCCCCCGCGCGGGATTAGACTACAATGAGCAGTTCTTC
cdr3_aa: CASSPRAGLDYNEQFF

clone_size: few
v_call: TRBV24-1
j_call: TRBJ2-5
d_call: -
cdr3_nt: TGTGCCACCAGTGATTTTGAGGGGGGGGGCCAAGAGACCCAGTACTTC
cdr3_aa: CATSDFEGGGQETQYF

clone_size: -
v_call: TRBV10-3
j_call: TRBJ2-6
d_call: -
cdr3_nt: TGTGCCATCAGTCGGCAAGGGGGCTCTGGGGCCAACGTCCTGACTTTC
cdr3_aa: CAISRQGGSGANVLTF